These 8 T cell receptor beta chains were sequenced from one sample in a study of T cell changes during pregnancy in multiple sclerosis. TCRdb keeps only in-frame clones here, not all; method: immunoSEQ multiplex PCR. The sample has 50,000 to 60,000 clones; about 88% are singletons. The sequencing used peripheral blood, collected after pregnancy. Every receptor here comes from a female donor with multiple sclerosis, enrolled in a pregnancy study.

V usage is TRBV27 and J usage is TRBJ1-2; D is undetermined. The CDR3 covers 14 residues. Trimming took 0 bases from V and 3 from J, leaving 8 bases between them. Germline V gene sequence: CDR1 MNHEY, CDR2 SMNVEV (reference sequence). CDR3 coding DNA: TGTGCCAGCAGTTTATCGTGGCCCTACTATGGCTACACCTTC. Its protein is CASSLSWPYYGYTF.

The V call is TRBV5-8, the J call TRBJ1-1, with unresolved D. Germline V gene sequence: CDR1 SGHTS, CDR2 YDEGEE. The CDR3 runs to 14 residues. Trimming shortened V by 1 base and J by 4 bases, and 11 bases separated the two germline ends. CDR3 sequence (DNA): TGTGCCAGCAGCTTGAGACGGGCGGGCACTGAAGCTTTCTTT. It translates to CASSLRRAGTEAFF.

This chain links TRBV18 with TRBJ1-3; D unclear. This CDR3 has 13 amino acids. The V end was cut by 5 bases, the J end by 7 bases, with 12 bases between. Germline V gene lookup returns CDR1 KGHSH and CDR2 LQKENI. This CDR3 is CASSSNSGNTIYF. DNA of the CDR3: TGTGCCAGCTCATCGAACTCAGGCAACACCATATATTTT.

J is TRBJ2-2 and V is TRBV5-5; a possible D gene is TRBD2 (5 bases). The germline gives CDR1 SGHKS, CDR2 YYEKEE (reference sequence). The V end lost 0 bases, the J end lost 3 bases, and 9 bases lay between the germline ends. The CDR3 has 15 residues. CDR3: CASSLGTVHTGELFF. For the CDR3, the DNA is TGTGCCAGCAGCTTGGGGACTGTACACACCGGGGAGCTGTTTTTT.

This sequence joins TRBV30 and TRBJ1-1, with D unclear. The germline V gene encodes CDR1 GTSNPN and CDR2 SVGIG (reference sequence). The CDR3 has 14 residues. Trimming stripped 4 bases from V and 0 bases from J, with 12 bases between. CDR3 DNA sequence: TGTGCCTGGACGAGAAAATTCTTGAACACTGAAGCTTTCTTT. Amino acid sequence: CAWTRKFLNTEAFF.

CDR3 in amino acids: CASSRTGADGSPLHF. The CDR3 nucleotides read TGTGCCAGCTCACGAACTGGGGCCGACGGTTCACCCCTCCACTTT. This chain uses TRBV18 with TRBJ1-6; tentative D call: TRBD1 (5 bases). Between the trimmed V and J ends, which lost 4 bases and 9 bases, there was a span of 16 bases. The CDR3 loop spans 15 amino acids. Germline V CDR1 and CDR2: KGHSH, LQKENI.

The gene calls are TRBV7-9 and TRBJ2-1; D call uncertain. CDR1 is SEHNR and CDR2 is FQNEAQ in the germline V gene (reference sequence). V lost 8 bases to trimming and J lost 7 bases, with 12 bases between them. This CDR3 contains 12 residues. The chain's CDR3 is CASGPLGNEQFF. The CDR3 bases are TGTGCCAGCGGCCCGCTCGGGAATGAGCAGTTCTTC.

The chain joins TRBV4-1 to TRBJ2-5; possible D gene TRBD2, 5 bases. Germline values: CDR1 MGHRA, CDR2 YSYEKL. V shed 3 bases and J shed 1 base, with 12 bases lying between them. The CDR3 sequence is 15 residues long. Here the CDR3 DNA reads TGCGCCAGCAGCCAGCGGACGCGGGTCCAAGAGACCCAGTACTTC. This codes for CASSQRTRVQETQYF.